This is a list of T cell receptor beta chains from one sample in a study of shared clonotypes between healthy human individuals. Assay used: immunoSEQ multiplex PCR; TCRdb lists only in-frame clones, some missing. The sample has around 2.3 million clones, around 95% seen once. The sequencing sample was made of naive CD4+ T cells sorted from blood. The receptors were sampled from a man aged 18 to 30 in good health. CDR3s include the opening cysteine and the closing phenylalanine or tryptophan. The D gene is left open where the match is weak. The size field is filled for only some rows; it gives once, few, many or a size class.

abundance	d_gene	len	v_gene	j_gene	CDR3nt	CDR3aa
once	NA	16	TRBV9	TRBJ2-5	TGTGCCAGCAGCGTCCAGGGAAGGGGGTGGGCGGAGACCCAGTACTTC	CASSVQGRGWAETQYF
NA	NA	14	TRBV11-2	TRBJ1-1	TGTGCCAGCAGAATAACAGGGATCTACACTGAAGCTTTCTTT	CASRITGIYTEAFF
NA	NA	14	TRBV9	TRBJ2-5	TGTGCCAGCAGCGTAGACACTAGCCTTGAGACCCAGTACTTC	CASSVDTSLETQYF
once	NA	15	TRBV7-3	TRBJ2-3	TGTGCCAGCAGCTTGTGGGGATGGGGCACAGATACGCAGTATTTT	CASSLWGWGTDTQYF
NA	NA	18	TRBV7-2	TRBJ2-1	TGTGCCAGCAGCTTACTCGCGTTAGATCATACCCCGTACGATGAGCAGTTCTTC	CASSLLALDHTPYDEQFF
once	TRBD2	15	TRBV11-3	TRBJ2-1	TGTGCCAGCAGCGTAAGGACTAGCGGGAGTGATGAGCAGTTCTTC	CASSVRTSGSDEQFF
once	NA	12	TRBV5-4	TRBJ1-2	TGTGCCAGCAGCGCCATAAGCAGTGGCTACACCTTC	CASSAISSGYTF
NA	NA	11	TRBV7-8	TRBJ2-5	TGTGCCAGCAGCATGAAAGAGACCCAGTACTTC	CASSMKETQYF
once	NA	15	TRBV2	TRBJ2-3	TGTGCCAGCAGTGAAATGACAGGTCCGGGGAATACGCAGTATTTT	CASSEMTGPGNTQYF
NA	NA	15	TRBV5-1	TRBJ2-5	TGCGCCAGCAGCGGAGGGACAGCCGGCAAAGAGACCCAGTACTTC	CASSGGTAGKETQYF
NA	NA	13	TRBV2	TRBJ2-7	TGTGCCAGCAGAGATTCGGGGGCCCACGAGCAGTACTTC	CASRDSGAHEQYF
NA	NA	12	TRBV6-5	TRBJ2-3	TGTGCCAGCAGCCTTCTGGGAGATACGCAGTATTTT	CASSLLGDTQYF
NA	TRBD2	15	TRBV11-2	TRBJ2-1	TGTGCCAGCAGCCTCGGACTAGCGGGAGGGTATGAGCAGTTCTTC	CASSLGLAGGYEQFF
NA	NA	17	TRBV30	TRBJ2-5	TGTGCCTGGAGTCCTTACCGGAGTTACGACGGGGTCGAGACCCAGTACTTC	CAWSPYRSYDGVETQYF
NA	NA	14	TRBV7-6	TRBJ1-2	TGTGCCAGCAGCCCAAATTCAGGGTTCTATGGCTACACCTTC	CASSPNSGFYGYTF
NA	NA	14	TRBV18	TRBJ1-1	TGTGCCAGCTCACCACCGAATATCGGGGACTGGGCTTTCTTT	CASSPPNIGDWAFF
NA	NA	14	TRBV6-1	TRBJ2-3	TGTGCCAGCAGTGAGGACTTTCAGGGAGATACGCAGTATTTT	CASSEDFQGDTQYF
few	NA	12	TRBV10-3	TRBJ1-2	TGTGCCATCAGTGAACAGGGAAATGGCTACACCTTC	CAISEQGNGYTF
NA	NA	15	TRBV9	TRBJ1-2	TGTGCCAGCAGCCCCGAGGGGGGGCAGGGCTATGGCTACACCTTC	CASSPEGGQGYGYTF
NA	NA	15	TRBV5-6	TRBJ1-6	TGTGCCAGCAGCTTGAATCGACGGGGGAATTCACCCCTCCACTTT	CASSLNRRGNSPLHF
NA	TRBD2	16	TRBV6-6	TRBJ2-5	TGTGCCAGCAGTTACTCGACTAGCGGGGGCGGGGAGACCCAGTACTTC	CASSYSTSGGGETQYF
NA	TRBD2	16	TRBV5-1	TRBJ2-3	TGCGCCAGCAGCTTGGCGGCGGGGGGAAGCACAGATACGCAGTATTTT	CASSLAAGGSTDTQYF
NA	NA	13	TRBV6-6	TRBJ2-5	TGTGCCAGCACTCTCACAGTAAAGGGGACCCAGTACTTC	CASTLTVKGTQYF
once	TRBD1	17	TRBV7-8	TRBJ2-4	TGTGCCAGCAGCTTAAGGCTACAGACAGGGCCCAAAAACATTCAGTACTTC	CASSLRLQTGPKNIQYF
once	NA	13	TRBV5-6	TRBJ2-7	TGTGCCAGCAGCTTGGACATTAGAGCCGAGCAGTACTTC	CASSLDIRAEQYF
NA	NA	9	TRBV6-5	TRBJ2-5	TGTGCCAGCGGGAACACCCAGTACTTC	CASGNTQYF
NA	NA	15	TRBV18	TRBJ1-1	TGTGCCAGCTCACCCCCCGCCGGCGCGAACACTGAAGCTTTCTTT	CASSPPAGANTEAFF
NA	NA	13	TRBV19	TRBJ2-7	TGTGCCAGTAGTATTTACGTTAACTACGAGCAGTACTTC	CASSIYVNYEQYF
NA	TRBD1	18	TRBV15	TRBJ1-2	TGTGCCACCAGCAGAGGCGGGGTCCTACAGGGGACTAACTATGGCTACACCTTC	CATSRGGVLQGTNYGYTF
once	TRBD2	13	TRBV11-2	TRBJ2-1	TGTGCCAGCAGGGCGGGAGGAGGCAATGAGCAGTTCTTC	CASRAGGGNEQFF
NA	NA	12	TRBV7-4	TRBJ2-1	TGTGCCAGCTGGTGGTCCTACAATGAGCAGTTCTTC	CASWWSYNEQFF
once	NA	15	TRBV5-1	TRBJ2-3	TGCGCCAGCAGCTTGGAGAACCACCCCGCAGATACGCAGTATTTT	CASSLENHPADTQYF
NA	NA	12	TRBV7-8	TRBJ1-5	TGTGCCAGCAGCTCGAACAATCAGCCCCAGCATTTT	CASSSNNQPQHF
NA	NA	14	TRBV4-1	TRBJ2-7	TGCGCCAGCAGCCAAGTCGCCAGATCCTACGAGCAGTACTTC	CASSQVARSYEQYF
NA	NA	13	TRBV6-5	TRBJ1-4	TGTGCCAGCAGTTACAGGTCGAATGAAAAACTGTTTTTT	CASSYRSNEKLFF
NA	NA	13	TRBV5-1	TRBJ1-1	TGCGCCAGCAGCTTGGAACAGATCACTGAAGCTTTCTTT	CASSLEQITEAFF
few	TRBD2	13	TRBV10-2	TRBJ2-5	TGCGCCAGCGGCGGACTAGCGCAAGAGACCCAGTACTTC	CASGGLAQETQYF
NA	TRBD2	15	TRBV7-2	TRBJ2-3	TGTGCCAGCAGCGGGGAGGGACGCGACACAGATACGCAGTATTTT	CASSGEGRDTDTQYF
NA	NA	13	TRBV6-5	TRBJ2-7	TGTGCCAGCTGTACTTTGGCTCCCTACGAGCAGTACTTC	CASCTLAPYEQYF
NA	NA	15	TRBV27	TRBJ2-5	TGTGCCAGCAGTCCACTTCTACAGGGAGATGGGACCCAGTACTTC	CASSPLLQGDGTQYF
NA	NA	13	TRBV9	TRBJ2-4	TGTGCCAGCAGCGTCGATGGGCGAAACATTCAGTACTTC	CASSVDGRNIQYF
NA	NA	14	TRBV30	TRBJ1-1	TGTGCCTGGAGTGGGACAATTGCGAACACTGAAGCTTTCTTT	CAWSGTIANTEAFF
NA	NA	16	TRBV13	TRBJ1-4	TGTGCCAGCAGCTTATGGACGGCGGCAACTAATGAAAAACTGTTTTTT	CASSLWTAATNEKLFF
NA	NA	14	TRBV5-1	TRBJ1-5	TGCGCCAGCAGCGTGGACAGCAGCAATCAGCCCCAGCATTTT	CASSVDSSNQPQHF
NA	NA	17	TRBV28	TRBJ2-5	TGTGCCAGCAGTCTTCTTGCCGGGACAGATGGGGGGTCGACCCAGTACTTC	CASSLLAGTDGGSTQYF
NA	NA	15	TRBV5-4	TRBJ2-4	TGTGCCAGCAGCTTGGAGGGAGGAGTCAAAAACATTCAGTACTTC	CASSLEGGVKNIQYF
NA	NA	13	TRBV5-6	TRBJ1-5	TGTGCCAGCGCAGTTTTGGGCAATCAGCCCCAGCATTTT	CASAVLGNQPQHF
NA	NA	16	TRBV6-5	TRBJ1-2	TGTGCCAGCAGTTCCATGGCCGCCTTGGGAGCCTATGGCTACACCTTC	CASSSMAALGAYGYTF
NA	TRBD1	13	TRBV29-1	TRBJ1-1	TGCAGCGTTGCGGGACAGTCGAACACTGAAGCTTTCTTT	CSVAGQSNTEAFF
NA	NA	16	TRBV4-1	TRBJ1-4	TGCGCCAGCAGCAATCCGGGTCGCCAACCTAATGAAAAACTGTTTTTT	CASSNPGRQPNEKLFF
NA	TRBD2	16	TRBV4-1	TRBJ2-5	TGCGCCAGCAGCCCGACTAGCGGGGGGCGGGCGGAGACCCAGTACTTC	CASSPTSGGRAETQYF
NA	NA	15	TRBV5-6	TRBJ2-2	TGTGCCAGCAGCTCCGGTGGACACAACACCGGGGAGCTGTTTTTT	CASSSGGHNTGELFF
NA	TRBD1	14	TRBV28	TRBJ1-5	TGTGCCAGCACCACGGGACAGGGGACTCAGCCCCAGCATTTT	CASTTGQGTQPQHF
NA	TRBD1	13	TRBV27	TRBJ1-2	TGTGCCAGCAGTGTAACAGGGGGCCTTGGCTACACCTTC	CASSVTGGLGYTF
once	TRBD1	16	TRBV10-3	TRBJ2-3	TGTGCCATCTCGACCGGGACAGGCGTAAGCACAGATACGCAGTATTTT	CAISTGTGVSTDTQYF
NA	TRBD2	14	TRBV6-5	TRBJ2-2	TGTGCCAGCAAACTAGCGGGGAACACCGGGGAGCTGTTTTTT	CASKLAGNTGELFF
NA	NA	15	TRBV4-3	TRBJ1-2	TGCGCCAGCAGCCAAGATTATACGTCCAACTATGGCTACACCTTC	CASSQDYTSNYGYTF
NA	NA	16	TRBV4-3	TRBJ1-2	TGCGCCAGCAGCCAAGATTTGACGGGGGCTAACTATGGCTACACCTTC	CASSQDLTGANYGYTF
NA	TRBD2	17	TRBV5-1	TRBJ2-7	TGCGCCAGCAGCTCGACTAGCGGGGGAGGTTGGACCTACGAGCAGTACTTC	CASSSTSGGGWTYEQYF